This TCR beta chain is from a study of identical twins. TCRdb re-called the 5' RACE reads with MiXCR, one entry per CDR3 protein. Of roughly 500,000 distinct CDR3 sequences in the sample, roughly a fifth are singletons; the top ten hold roughly 0.9%. The CDR3 is 15 amino acids. V was pared by 3 bases and J by 3 bases, with 13 bases between. These data were likewise used in another study, on T cells expressing NK-cell markers. That investigation notes: From sorted CD3+CD56+NKG2C+, CD3+CD56+NKG2C- and CD3+CD56-NKG2C+ T cells came the TCR beta repertoires. Whether expanded NKG2C-expressing T cell clones recognize HCMV is unknown.

The sequencing input was CD4+ T cells sorted from blood. The chain uses TRBV12-3 or TRBV12-4 and TRBJ2-3; tentatively, D is TRBD2 (6 bases). This sequence originates from a woman aged 18-35 years in good health. The CDR3 is CASSFSAGETDTQYF. CDR3 sequence (DNA): TGTGCCAGCAGTTTTTCAGCGGGCGAAACAGATACGCAGTATTTT.